This T cell receptor beta chain was retrieved from a study of blood T cell repertoires in COVID-19. On the study more broadly: Collection of acute and convalescent COVID-19 samples took place in the United States, Italy and Spain. PBMCs, B-cell-depleted T cells, or T cells were the source of the cDNA or gDNA that made up the material.

Germline values: CDR1 MNHEY, CDR2 SVGAGI. The CDR3 spans 13 residues. V lost 6 bases and J lost 6; bases outside the gene matches: 5. Original processing notes: Estimated nucleated cell counts came from reference gene primer amplification. Sequenced by immunoSEQ multiplex PCR; TCRdb stores in-frame clones only, minus some. V and J calls plus clone size are reproduced from that table; the DNA served to infer D and trimming. The repertoire holds 75,000 to 100,000 clones, with about 86% as singletons. Sample: peripheral blood. The chain carries TRBV6-5 and TRBJ2-7; 10 bases agree with TRBD1. The clonotype was recovered from an older man with acute or convalescent COVID-19. The CDR3 nucleotides are TGTGCCAGCAGCACCGGGACAGGGGTCGAGCAGTACTTC. Translation gives CASSTGTGVEQYF.